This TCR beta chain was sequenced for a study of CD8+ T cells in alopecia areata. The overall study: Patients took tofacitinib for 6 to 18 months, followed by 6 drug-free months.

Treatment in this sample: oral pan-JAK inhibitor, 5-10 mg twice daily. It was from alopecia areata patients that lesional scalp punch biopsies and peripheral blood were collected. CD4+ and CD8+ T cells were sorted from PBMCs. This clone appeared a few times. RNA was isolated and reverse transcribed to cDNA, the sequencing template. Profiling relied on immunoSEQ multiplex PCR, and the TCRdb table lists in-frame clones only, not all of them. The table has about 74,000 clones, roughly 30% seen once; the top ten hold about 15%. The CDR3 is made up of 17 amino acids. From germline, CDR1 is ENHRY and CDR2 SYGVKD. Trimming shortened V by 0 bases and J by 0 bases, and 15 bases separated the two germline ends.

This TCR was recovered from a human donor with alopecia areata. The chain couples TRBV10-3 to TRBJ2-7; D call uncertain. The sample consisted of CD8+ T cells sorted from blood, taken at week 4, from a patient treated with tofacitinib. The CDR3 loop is CAISESRQYGLSYEQYF. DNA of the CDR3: TGTGCCATCAGTGAGTCTCGACAATACGGTCTCTCCTACGAGCAGTACTTC.